What follows are 29 T cell receptor beta chains derived from one specimen sequenced in a study of CD8 T cells in Susac syndrome. RNA was extracted with the RNeasy kit, and a quantity of about 0.45 to 1 ug was reverse transcribed using random hexamers. In TCRdb, the immunoSEQ multiplex PCR reads were re-called with MiXCR into one record per CDR3 protein. The data hold a few hundred thousand distinct CDR3 sequences, with about 82% observed a single time. Material for sequencing was CD8+ T cells from PBMCs. The receptors were gathered from a human donor with multiple sclerosis.

V usage is TRBV15 and J usage is TRBJ2-3; TRBD1 agrees at 10 bases. The CDR3 is 21 amino acids. Germline V gene sequence: CDR1 LNHNV, CDR2 YYDKDF (reference sequence). V dropped 0 bases and J dropped 0; count of bases not matched to a gene: 15. Here the CDR3 reads CATSRDPRQGAYPVSTDTQYF. CDR3 bases: TGTGCCACCAGCAGAGATCCCCGACAGGGGGCCTACCCTGTAAGCACAGATACGCAGTATTTT.

The chain employs TRBV5-1 and TRBJ2-2, with TRBD1 as a possible D gene (7 bases). Trimming took 0 bases from V and 7 from J, leaving 13 bases between them. The germline gives CDR1 SGHRS, CDR2 YFSETQ. CDR3 size: 15 residues. The CDR3 protein is CASSLEPGGNGELFF. DNA of the CDR3: TGCGCCAGCAGCTTGGAGCCAGGGGGGAACGGGGAGCTGTTTTTT.

Here the CDR3 reads CASSFNGGRKFKNIQYF. CDR3 in DNA: TGTGCCAGCAGTTTTAACGGGGGTCGTAAGTTCAAAAACATTCAGTACTTC. J is TRBJ2-4 and V is TRBV28, with D possibly TRBD2 on 6 matching bases. Germline-derived CDR1 and CDR2 are MDHEN and SYDVKM. V lost 3 bases and J 3 bases, leaving 18 bases between the germline ends. The CDR3 sequence is 17 residues long.

This chain links TRBV29-1 with TRBJ2-4; 7 nucleotides match TRBD2. The CDR3 runs 13 residues. The germline gives CDR1 SQVTM, CDR2 ANQGSEA. CDR3 amino acids: CIAAGDGENIQYF. For the CDR3, the DNA is TGCATAGCCGCGGGGGACGGAGAAAACATTCAGTACTTC.

The J gene is TRBJ2-1, the V gene TRBV7-8; 11 bases are shared with TRBD2. From germline, CDR1 is SGHVS and CDR2 FQNEAQ. V lost 6 bases, J lost 7 bases, and 8 bases stayed unmatched. The CDR3 sequence is 15 residues long. This CDR3 reads CASSLLAGVGNEQFF. The CDR3, as DNA: TGTGCCAGCAGTTTACTAGCGGGAGTAGGGAATGAGCAGTTCTTC.

There are a few counts of this clonotype. The J gene is TRBJ1-5, the V gene TRBV11-3; D might be TRBD1 (6 bases). V lost 1 base to trimming and J lost 5 bases, with 21 bases between them. The CDR3 is 18 amino acids. Germline CDR1 and CDR2: SGHNT and YENEEA. CDR3 residues: CASSLGLLVRTDDQPQHF. The CDR3 DNA reads as TGTGCCAGCAGCTTAGGGTTGCTTGTTCGGACAGATGATCAGCCCCAGCATTTT. Full variable domain (missing parts from reference TRBV11-3 and TRBJ1-5): EAGVVQSPRYKIIEKKQPVAFWCNPISGHNTLYWYLQNLGQGPELLIRYENEEAVDDSQLPKDRFSAERLKGVDSTLKIQPAELGDSAVYLCASSLGLLVRTDDQPQHFGDGTRLSIL.

The chain couples TRBV15 to TRBJ2-1, with D maybe TRBD2 (5 bases). From germline, CDR1 is LNHNV and CDR2 YYDKDF (reference sequence). The CDR3 sequence is 13 residues long. V dropped 1 base and J dropped 7 bases, with 8 bases sitting between them. The CDR3 DNA reads as TGTGCCACCAGCAGAGGAAGAGGGAATGAGCAGTTCTTC. Amino acid sequence: CATSRGRGNEQFF.

J is TRBJ2-7 and V is TRBV28, with D perhaps TRBD2 (6 bases). In germline, CDR1 is MDHEN, CDR2 SYDVKM. The CDR3 runs to 14 residues. Trimming removed 2 bases at V and 2 bases at J, with 10 bases between. CDR3 residues: CASSLSAGPYEQYF. DNA for the CDR3: TGTGCCAGCAGTTTAAGCGCGGGACCCTACGAGCAGTACTTC.

The chain carries TRBV7-9 and TRBJ2-5; 16 bases line up with TRBD2. Germline trimming cut 6 bases from V and 0 bases from J; bases unmatched to any gene: 10. This CDR3 is 19 amino acids long. Germline V lookup: CDR1 SEHNR, CDR2 FQNEAQ (reference sequence). CDR3 in amino acids: CASSQTTGLAGGNQETQYF. The CDR3 region has the DNA TGTGCCAGCAGTCAAACCACGGGACTAGCGGGAGGGAACCAAGAGACCCAGTACTTC.

V usage is TRBV29-1 and J usage is TRBJ2-1; 7 nucleotides match TRBD2. The length of the CDR3 is 13 residues. Germline V gives CDR1 SQVTM, CDR2 ANQGSEA. V was pared by 6 bases and J by 8 bases, with 10 bases of the junction left unmatched. The CDR3 sequence is CSVLAEGLYEQFF. The CDR3 DNA reads as TGCAGCGTCCTAGCGGAGGGCCTCTATGAGCAGTTCTTC.

This chain joins TRBV6-2 or TRBV6-3 and TRBJ1-5; the D is unclear. Trimming took off 0 bases at V and 6 bases at J, with 6 bases between the two ends. The length of the CDR3 is 13 residues. CDR1 is MNHEY, CDR2 SVGEGT, per germline. As DNA, the CDR3 is TGTGCCAGCAGTTACTCAGAGGGTCAGCCCCAGCATTTT. Protein sequence: CASSYSEGQPQHF.

The V call is TRBV5-4, the J call TRBJ2-7; D is unclear. The CDR3 is 14 residues long. V was trimmed by 1 base and J by 0 bases, leaving 8 bases between them. Germline V gene data show CDR1 as SGHNT and CDR2 as YYREEE (reference sequence). CDR3 nucleotide sequence: TGTGCCAGCAGCTTGAGTCTGACCTCCTACGAGCAGTACTTC. Its protein product is CASSLSLTSYEQYF.

The J gene is TRBJ2-2, the V gene TRBV19; 9 bases align to TRBD1. The CDR3 length is 16 residues. Germline lookup yields CDR1 LNHDA and CDR2 SQIVND (reference sequence). Trimming removed 8 bases from V and 1 base from J; junction bases left unmatched: 8. CDR3 DNA: TGTGCCAGTGGCAGACCGACAGGGGGGAACACCGGGGAGCTGTTTTTT. Amino acids: CASGRPTGGNTGELFF.

The V call is TRBV7-2, the J call TRBJ1-3; no reliable D call. The V and J ends lost 1 base and 2 bases respectively, with 3 bases between them. The CDR3 length is 13 residues. Germline CDR1 SGHTA, CDR2 FQGNSA. In nucleotides, the CDR3 is TGTGCCAGCAGCTTAGACCCTGGAAACACCATATATTTT. Residues: CASSLDPGNTIYF. The full variable domain, with the rest looked up from reference TRBV7-2 and TRBJ1-3, is GAGVSQSPSNKVTEKGKDVELRCDPISGHTALYWYRQSLGQGLEFLIYFQGNSAPDKSGLPSDRFSAERTGGSVSTLTIQRTQQEDSAVYLCASSLDPGNTIYFGEGSWLTVV.

This chain uses TRBV20-1 with TRBJ2-7, with 7 bases aligning to TRBD1. This CDR3 is built from 15 residues. Losses at the gene ends were 1 base for V and 6 bases for J; bases not matched to a gene: 12. Germline V gene sequence: CDR1 DFQATT, CDR2 SNEGSKA (reference sequence). CDR3 DNA: TGCAGTGCTAGAGGGGCAGGACAGGAGTTCTCCGAGCAGTACTTC. The encoded protein is CSARGAGQEFSEQYF.

The chain uses TRBV4-3 and TRBJ1-2; D is uncertain. V was shortened by 0 bases and J by 4 bases, with 18 bases between the two germline ends. Per the germline V gene, CDR1 is LGHNA and CDR2 is YSLEER. The CDR3 spans 17 residues. CDR3 DNA: TGCGCCAGCAGCCAAGATTCGGGGTTCCCCCTCTTCTATGGCTACACCTTC. Residues: CASSQDSGFPLFYGYTF.

The chain recombines TRBV4-1 with TRBJ2-7, with D tentatively TRBD2 (5 bases). Germline lookup yields CDR1 MGHRA and CDR2 YSYEKL. The CDR3 is 15 amino acids. Trimming took off 1 base at V and 7 bases at J, with 17 bases between the two ends. The CDR3 sequence: CASSQVLAGLQEQYF. CDR3 DNA: TGCGCCAGCAGCCAAGTCCTCGCGGGTCTGCAGGAGCAGTACTTC.

This sequence joins TRBV20-1 and TRBJ1-6; a possible D gene is TRBD1 (6 bases). V dropped 1 base and J dropped 10 bases, with 14 bases sitting between them. This CDR3 has 14 residues. Germline CDR1 reads DFQATT; CDR2 reads SNEGSKA (reference sequence). The CDR3 DNA is TGCAGTGCTAGAGTCTGGGACAAAGGATCACCCCTCCACTTT. Amino acid sequence: CSARVWDKGSPLHF.

The chain links TRBV7-3 to TRBJ2-1; D is perhaps TRBD1 or TRBD2 (5 bases each). The ends were cut back, 2 bases at V and 7 bases at J, with 12 bases in the middle. Germline CDR1 is SGHTA and CDR2 is FQGTGA. This CDR3 contains 14 residues. This CDR3 reads CASSLGGPVNEQFF. The CDR3 nucleotides read TGTGCCAGCAGCTTAGGGGGTCCAGTTAATGAGCAGTTCTTC.

The rearrangement uses TRBV7-9 and TRBJ1-2; the D gene is possibly TRBD1 (5 bases). This CDR3 is built from 16 residues. V was cut by 3 bases and J by 3 bases, with 17 bases left in between. Germline lookup yields CDR1 SEHNR and CDR2 FQNEAQ (reference sequence). As DNA, the CDR3 is TGTGCCAGCAGCTTCCCAGGGACCCGAGGGGACTATGGCTACACCTTC. Protein product: CASSFPGTRGDYGYTF.

This chain connects TRBV6-2 or TRBV6-3 to TRBJ2-7; D ambiguous. CDR1 is MNHEY and CDR2 is SVGEGT in the germline V gene. Trimming pared 8 bases from V and 3 bases from J, leaving 14 bases between. The CDR3 totals 13 residues. CDR3 sequence: CASAVTQLYEQYF. In DNA, the CDR3 is TGTGCCAGCGCGGTCACCCAACTCTACGAGCAGTACTTC.

The chain couples TRBV5-6 to TRBJ2-3; TRBD2 matches at 13 bases. The CDR3 consists of 17 residues. The J segment lost 2 bases and the V segment lost 7 bases, leaving 10 bases of the junction unmatched. Germline values: CDR1 SGHDT, CDR2 YYEEEE. CDR3: CASGTSGIQKYTDTQYF. As DNA, the CDR3 is TGTGCCAGCGGGACTAGCGGGATCCAGAAATACACAGATACGCAGTATTTT. Full variable domain (outside the CDR3, taken from reference TRBV5-6 and TRBJ2-3): DAGVTQSPTHLIKTRGQQVTLRCSPKSGHDTVSWYQQALGQGPQFIFQYYEEEERQRGNFPDRFSGHQFPNYSSELNVNALLLGDSALYLCASGTSGIQKYTDTQYFGPGTRLTVL.

The gene calls are TRBV6-5 and TRBJ2-3; 7 positions match TRBD2. From germline, CDR1 is MNHEY and CDR2 SVGAGI. The trim removed 2 bases at V and 0 bases at J, leaving 5 bases unmatched. CDR3 length equals 16 residues. CDR3: CASSYGSGTSTDTQYF. DNA for the CDR3: TGTGCCAGCAGTTACGGAAGCGGGACTAGCACAGATACGCAGTATTTT.

The chain employs TRBV6-2 or TRBV6-3 and TRBJ2-2; D is undetermined. This CDR3 comprises 13 residues. Germline CDR1 and CDR2: MNHEY and SVGEGT. Between the trimmed V and J ends, which lost 7 bases and 2 bases, there was a span of 8 bases. The CDR3: CASKWINTGELFF. CDR3 in DNA: TGTGCCAGCAAATGGATCAACACCGGGGAGCTGTTTTTT.

The chain recombines TRBV6-5 with TRBJ2-1; 12 nucleotides match TRBD2. CDR3 length: 19 residues. Germline V gene lookup returns CDR1 MNHEY and CDR2 SVGAGI. V lost 4 bases to trimming and J lost 6 bases; unmatched junction nucleotides: 16. The CDR3 region has the DNA TGTGCCAGCAGTTTCTCGACTAGCGGGAGTCGTTTTCTAATCAATGAGCAGTTCTTC. Protein: CASSFSTSGSRFLINEQFF.

The rearrangement joins TRBV5-6 to TRBJ1-2; D is ambiguous. This CDR3 has 13 amino acids. The ends were cut back, 0 bases at V and 4 bases at J, with 7 bases in the middle. Germline V gene lookup returns CDR1 SGHDT and CDR2 YYEEEE. The CDR3 loop reads CASSLGTTYGYTF. In DNA, the CDR3 is TGTGCCAGCAGCTTGGGGACTACCTATGGCTACACCTTC.

A single count supports this clonotype. V gene TRBV4-3 combines with J gene TRBJ2-7, with D possibly being TRBD2 (6 bases). From germline, CDR1 is LGHNA and CDR2 YSLEER. The CDR3 extends over 15 amino acids. Trimming removed 0 bases from V and 5 bases from J, with 14 bases in between. The CDR3 spells CASSQDFAGSNEQYF. The CDR3 DNA reads TGCGCCAGCAGCCAAGATTTCGCCGGGAGCAACGAGCAGTACTTC.

The genes are TRBV11-2 and TRBJ2-1; weak D call: TRBD1 (6 bases). V shed 1 base and J shed 16 bases, with 17 bases lying between them. The CDR3 runs to 13 residues. Germline loops: CDR1 SGHAT, CDR2 FQNNGV. CDR3 in DNA: TGTGCCAGCAGCTTAGCCTGGACAGCCGAACACTTCTTC. Its protein is CASSLAWTAEHFF.

V is TRBV21-1 and J is TRBJ2-2; TRBD1, the table's D call, lacks a check against the DNA. TRBV21-1 is shown as a pseudogene. The length of the CDR3 is 16 residues. CDR3 nucleotide sequence: TGTGCCAGCAGCAGTCTCCTGTGGCAGGGTGTAGGGGAGCTGTTTTTT. Protein product: CASSSLLWQGVGELFF.